One sample yielded the 21 T cell receptor beta chains listed below, sequenced in a study of beta chain features in type 1 diabetes. The investigators reverse transcribed all of the isolated RNA, so they sequenced expressed TCRB transcripts. Data came from immunoSEQ multiplex PCR; TCRdb stores just in-frame clones and leaves some out. The table lists about 150,000 clones, under 9.5% of them singletons. What was sequenced was central memory CD4+ T cells from blood. The receptor set was obtained from a man in his late teens or twenties in good health.

This clone was recorded a few times. This chain links TRBV10-3 with TRBJ1-2; no firm D call. The CDR3 spans 12 residues. V shed 5 bases and J shed 7 bases, with 11 bases lying between them. Germline loops: CDR1 ENHRY, CDR2 SYGVKD. CDR3 bases: TGTGCCATCAGTAGTGGGGAGGGTGGCTACACCTTC. It codes for CAISSGEGGYTF.

This clone has more than one count but fewer than ten. The rearrangement joins TRBV7-2 to TRBJ1-3; 7 nucleotides match TRBD1. Germline loops: CDR1 SGHTA, CDR2 FQGNSA. V shed 5 bases and J 4 bases; nucleotides not matched to a gene: 5. The CDR3 is 14 residues long. The CDR3 DNA follows: TGTGCCAGCAGCATACAGGGGTACGGAAACACCATATATTTT. Encoded protein: CASSIQGYGNTIYF. Together with reference TRBV7-2 and TRBJ1-3, the CDR3 gives the full variable domain: GAGVSQSPSNKVTEKGKDVELRCDPISGHTALYWYRQSLGQGLEFLIYFQGNSAPDKSGLPSDRFSAERTGGSVSTLTIQRTQQEDSAVYLCASSIQGYGNTIYFGEGSWLTVV.

The chain recombines TRBV30 with TRBJ2-7, with 10 nucleotides matching TRBD1. CDR1 is GTSNPN and CDR2 is SVGIG in the germline V gene (reference sequence). Trimming removed 2 bases from V and 4 bases from J; junction bases left unmatched: 11. The CDR3 spans 16 residues. The CDR3 coding sequence is TGTGCCTGGAGTCCGGGACAGGGGATTACGTCTTACGAGCAGTACTTC. It is translated as CAWSPGQGITSYEQYF.

The sample holds many counts of this clone. The chain uses TRBV5-1 and TRBJ2-5; 9 bases are shared with TRBD1. There are 13 residues in the CDR3. CDR1 is SGHRS, CDR2 YFSETQ, per germline. The V gene end was trimmed by 3 bases and the J gene end by 7 bases; junction bases not matched to a gene: 4. DNA of the CDR3: TGCGCCAGCAGCTCCGGGACAGGGTGGACCCAGTACTTC. The encoded protein is CASSSGTGWTQYF.

This clone was observed a few times. This chain joins TRBV29-1 and TRBJ1-2; a possible D gene is TRBD1 (6 bases). Germline CDR1 reads SQVTM; CDR2 reads ANQGSEA. V gave up 6 bases and J gave up 8 bases, with 16 bases separating them. The CDR3 loop spans 12 amino acids. In nucleotides, the CDR3 is TGCAGCGTCGATGTCAACAGGGCAGGCTACACCTTC. It translates to CSVDVNRAGYTF.

This clone was detected only a few times. The chain carries TRBV7-2 and TRBJ1-2; 8 bases align to TRBD1. Germline CDR1 SGHTA, CDR2 FQGNSA. The length of the CDR3 is 15 residues. With 1 base clipped from V and 7 bases from J, the junction kept 8 bases outside the gene matches. CDR3 amino acids: CASSLVNRGKAGYTF. In DNA form, the CDR3 reads TGTGCCAGCAGCTTAGTAAACAGGGGGAAGGCTGGCTACACCTTC.

A few counts support this clone. The chain combines TRBV20-1 with TRBJ2-7; the D gene is possibly TRBD2 (5 bases). Per germline, CDR1 DFQATT and CDR2 SNEGSKA (reference sequence). This CDR3 spans 10 amino acids. The V end lost 6 bases, the J end lost 7 bases, and 10 bases lay between the germline ends. The CDR3, as DNA: TGCAGTGCCTCAGAGGGAGAGCAGTACTTC. Amino acid sequence: CSASEGEQYF.

The DNA for the CDR3 is TGTGCTAGTGGTTTGACGACAGGGAGTATTATGAACACTGAAGCTTTCTTT. Its translation is CASGLTTGSIMNTEAFF. The J gene is TRBJ1-1, the V gene TRBV12-5; 7 positions agree with TRBD1. The V segment lost 2 bases and the J segment 0 bases; nucleotides outside the gene matches: 9. CDR1 LGHNT and CDR2 FRNRAP come from the germline V gene. This CDR3 is 17 amino acids long.

This chain joins TRBV4-2 and TRBJ1-5; 7 positions agree with TRBD1. V gave up 1 base and J gave up 2 bases; unmatched junction bases: 8. Germline loops: CDR1 LGHNA, CDR2 YNFKEQ. There are 17 residues in the CDR3. The chain's CDR3 is CASSQARGIGGNQPQHF. The CDR3 coding sequence is TGTGCCAGCAGCCAAGCCAGGGGGATTGGGGGCAATCAGCCCCAGCATTTT.

The chain joins TRBV7-2 to TRBJ2-1, with 8 bases lining up with TRBD2. The CDR3 totals 14 residues. Germline-derived CDR1 and CDR2 are SGHTA and FQGNSA. The V segment lost 5 bases and the J segment 3 bases; nucleotides outside the gene matches: 3. CDR3 DNA: TGTGCCAGCAGCCAGCTAGCGGGCTACAATGAGCAGTTCTTC. Protein sequence: CASSQLAGYNEQFF.

This clone was counted only a few times. The V gene is TRBV7-3, the J gene TRBJ2-5; 14 nucleotides match TRBD2. CDR3 length: 16 residues. Trimming took 5 bases from V and 5 from J; bases not matched to a gene: 7. Germline V gives CDR1 SGHTA, CDR2 FQGTGA. The CDR3 sequence: CASSPGTSGRIETQYF. The CDR3 region has the DNA TGTGCCAGCAGCCCAGGGACTAGCGGGAGAATCGAGACCCAGTACTTC.

This clone showed up just a few times. This chain connects TRBV29-1 to TRBJ2-2; TRBD1 is a possible D gene (5 bases). Deletions cut 0 bases from V and 6 bases from J, with 11 bases between. The CDR3 has 14 residues. Germline CDR1 SQVTM, CDR2 ANQGSEA. The CDR3 sequence: CSVEDRAFAGELFF. The CDR3 nucleotides read TGCAGCGTTGAAGACAGGGCTTTCGCCGGGGAGCTGTTTTTT.

V gene TRBV2 combines with J gene TRBJ1-1; 8 nucleotides align to TRBD1. CDR1 is SNHLY and CDR2 is FYNNEI in the germline V gene. The CDR3 covers 13 residues. Trimming removed 4 bases from V and 3 bases from J; junction bases left unmatched: 1. CDR3 nucleotides: TGTGCCAGCAGTGCGGACAGGGACACTGAAGCTTTCTTT. Translating it yields CASSADRDTEAFF.

Only a few counts were recorded for this clone. This chain connects TRBV11-2 to TRBJ2-3; TRBD1 is a possible D gene (6 bases). Germline V CDR1 and CDR2: SGHAT, FQNNGV. V lost 0 bases to trimming and J lost 11 bases, with 18 bases between them. There are 15 residues in the CDR3. CDR3 protein: CASSLDVPAQGLQYF. CDR3 DNA: TGTGCCAGCAGCTTAGATGTTCCCGCACAGGGCTTGCAGTATTTT.

This chain joins TRBV27 and TRBJ2-7; TRBD1 agrees at 7 bases. The CDR3 is made up of 14 amino acids. After removal of 8 bases from V and 0 bases from J, the junction contained 7 bases not matched to a gene. Germline V gives CDR1 MNHEY, CDR2 SMNVEV (reference sequence). CDR3 nucleotides: TGTGCCAGCGGCATCCGGGACAGCTCCTACGAGCAGTACTTC. It yields the protein CASGIRDSSYEQYF.

This clone was counted ten times or more. The chain has TRBV29-1 and TRBJ2-1; the match to TRBD1 covers 8 bases. The CDR3 totals 13 residues. V shed 7 bases and J 3 bases; nucleotides not matched to a gene: 5. Germline V gene data show CDR1 as SQVTM and CDR2 as ANQGSEA. The CDR3 loop is CSADRVGYNEQFF. The CDR3 bases are TGCAGCGCGGACAGGGTGGGCTACAATGAGCAGTTCTTC.

This clone occurred a few times. The V call is TRBV4-3, the J call TRBJ1-2; 11 bases match TRBD1. Germline CDR1 is LGHNA and CDR2 is YSLEER. J was trimmed by 8 bases and V by 3 bases; bases with no gene match: 5. The CDR3 loop spans 14 amino acids. CDR3 nucleotides: TGCGCCAGCAGCCAGGGACAGGGGGATGACGGCTACACCTTC. It encodes CASSQGQGDDGYTF.

The chain is built from TRBV29-1 and TRBJ1-5; 9 bases agree with TRBD1. CDR3 length equals 14 residues. CDR1 is SQVTM and CDR2 is ANQGSEA in the germline V gene. With 4 bases clipped from V and 6 bases from J, the junction kept 7 bases outside the gene matches. The CDR3 DNA follows: TGCAGCGTTGGGGGGTGGGGACAGGGTCAGCCCCAGCATTTT. Translating it yields CSVGGWGQGQPQHF. The full variable domain, rest sourced from reference TRBV29-1 and TRBJ1-5, is SAVISQKPSRDICQRGTSLTIQCQVDSQVTMMFWYRQQPGQSLTLIATANQGSEATYESGFVIDKFPISRPNLTFSTLTVSNMSPEDSSIYLCSVGGWGQGQPQHFGDGTRLSIL.

This clone has just a few counts. The V and J genes are TRBV19 and TRBJ2-5; no clear D. The germline V and J ends were trimmed by 4 bases and 2 bases, with 8 bases remaining between them. Germline-derived CDR1 and CDR2 are LNHDA and SQIVND (reference sequence). The CDR3 is 13 residues long. CDR3: CASSNYPQETQYF. In nucleotides, the CDR3 is TGTGCCAGTAGTAACTACCCTCAAGAGACCCAGTACTTC.

This clone was found a few times. The rearrangement links TRBV28 to TRBJ1-2; 11 positions match TRBD1. V gave up 2 bases and J gave up 5 bases; unmatched junction bases: 4. Looked up from germline, CDR1 is MDHEN and CDR2 is SYDVKM. The CDR3 contains 15 residues. This CDR3 reads CASSLTGTGGYGYTF. The CDR3 region has the DNA TGTGCCAGCAGTTTAACCGGGACAGGGGGGTATGGCTACACCTTC.

This clone came up a few times. In nucleotides, the CDR3 is TGTGCCAGCAGCTCTGGTGTAGACAGGGTCACTGAAGCTTTCTTT. Translating it yields CASSSGVDRVTEAFF. The chain has TRBV5-6 and TRBJ1-1, with TRBD1 identical over 7 bases. Germline V gene sequence: CDR1 SGHDT, CDR2 YYEEEE. J gave up 4 bases and V 3 bases, and 9 bases lay outside the gene matches. CDR3 length: 15 amino acids.